Following are 17 T cell receptor beta chains from one sample sequenced in a study of cytomegalovirus exposure and HLA in healthy donors. The PCR made use of 60 Vbeta and 13 Jbeta primers. Measured with immunoSEQ multiplex PCR; TCRdb has only the in-frame clones, and not every one. This table has some 90,000 clones, 78% appearing once. Sequenced material: PBMCs. The receptor set was obtained from a male donor in good health and CMV-seropositive.

This clone appeared once. This chain joins TRBV5-1 and TRBJ2-7; TRBD1 aligns across 8 bases. Germline V gives CDR1 SGHRS, CDR2 YFSETQ. The CDR3 totals 14 residues. V shed 3 bases, J shed 2 bases, and the junction held 4 bases outside the gene matches. The CDR3 DNA reads as TGCGCCAGCAGCTCCGGACAGGGACCCTACGAGCAGTACTTC. This encodes CASSSGQGPYEQYF.

This clone is a singleton in its sample. This chain joins TRBV29-1 and TRBJ2-2; D remains unclear. Between the trimmed V and J ends, which lost 7 bases and 0 bases, there was a span of 9 bases. CDR1 SQVTM and CDR2 ANQGSEA come from the germline V gene. This CDR3 comprises 13 residues. CDR3 sequence (DNA): TGCAGCGGGGTTGAGGCGAACACCGGGGAGCTGTTTTTT. Protein sequence: CSGVEANTGELFF.

This clone has just one count. This chain joins TRBV28 and TRBJ1-5; 9 positions agree with TRBD1. Germline-derived CDR1 and CDR2 are MDHEN and SYDVKM. This CDR3 is built from 15 residues. J was trimmed by 4 bases and V by 6 bases; bases with no gene match: 7. The CDR3 region is CASSSGQGENQPQHF. CDR3 sequence (DNA): TGTGCCAGCAGCTCGGGACAGGGAGAGAATCAGCCCCAGCATTTT.

The chain carries TRBV11-3 and TRBJ2-2, with 7 nucleotides matching TRBD2. Germline assignment: CDR1 SGHNT and CDR2 YENEEA. With V trimmed by 0 bases and J by 6 bases, 4 bases remained unmatched. This CDR3 contains 15 residues. The DNA for the CDR3 is TGTGCCAGCAGCTTAGATCACGGGGGGTCCGGGGAGCTGTTTTTT. This sequence encodes CASSLDHGGSGELFF.

This sequence joins TRBV27 and TRBJ2-2, with D unclear. This CDR3 comprises 14 residues. V was clipped by 7 bases and J by 1 base, with 10 bases between them. Germline V lookup: CDR1 MNHEY, CDR2 SMNVEV (reference sequence). CDR3 in DNA: TGTGCCAGCACTCAGAATGGGAACACCGGGGAGCTGTTTTTT. Protein sequence: CASTQNGNTGELFF.

The chain is built from TRBV28 and TRBJ2-3; TRBD2 matches at 12 bases. This CDR3 has 18 amino acids. V dropped 1 base and J dropped 1; count of bases not matched to a gene: 6. The germline CDR1 and CDR2 sequences are MDHEN and SYDVKM. CDR3: CASSLLLAGGLGTDTQYF. The DNA of the CDR3 is TGTGCCAGCAGTTTATTGCTAGCGGGAGGGTTGGGCACAGATACGCAGTATTTT. Using reference TRBV28 and TRBJ2-3 for the parts outside the CDR3, the full variable domain is DVKVTQSSRYLVKRTGEKVFLECVQDMDHENMFWYRQDPGLGLRLIYFSYDVKMKEKGDIPEGYSVSREKKERFSLILESASTNQTSMYLCASSLLLAGGLGTDTQYFGPGTRLTVL.

In its sample, this clone was seen a few times. The CDR3 here is CASSRDLGGGNTQYF. In DNA, the CDR3 is TGTGCCAGCAGCAGGGACCTGGGAGGAGGAAATACGCAGTATTTT. The chain joins TRBV5-4 to TRBJ2-3; D possibly corresponds to TRBD2 (6 bases). V was clipped by 4 bases and J by 7 bases, with 19 bases between them. The CDR3 is 15 amino acids. The V gene's germline CDR1 is SGHNT and CDR2 YYREEE (reference sequence).

This clone was counted once. The same CDR3 also results from other DNA sequences found in this sample. V gene TRBV4-1 combines with J gene TRBJ2-1; D not resolved. CDR3 length equals 13 residues. The V end lost 0 bases, the J end lost 6 bases, and 6 bases lay between the germline ends. Germline lookup yields CDR1 MGHRA and CDR2 YSYEKL. CDR3 region: CASSQEAINEQFF. In DNA form, the CDR3 reads TGCGCCAGCAGCCAAGAAGCGATCAATGAGCAGTTCTTC.

The CDR3 DNA follows: TGTGCCAGCAGTTCCTCTGTCTTAAACGAGCAGTACTTC. This sequence encodes CASSSSVLNEQYF. V is TRBV28 and J is TRBJ2-7; D remains unclear. Germline lookup yields CDR1 MDHEN and CDR2 SYDVKM. The CDR3 consists of 13 residues. Trimming stripped 4 bases from V and 5 bases from J, with 12 bases between. Variable domain in full (rest from reference TRBV28 and TRBJ2-7): DVKVTQSSRYLVKRTGEKVFLECVQDMDHENMFWYRQDPGLGLRLIYFSYDVKMKEKGDIPEGYSVSREKKERFSLILESASTNQTSMYLCASSSSVLNEQYFGPGTRLTVT.

The gene calls are TRBV11-2 and TRBJ1-3; TRBD1 aligns across 9 bases. The trim removed 3 bases at V and 4 bases at J, leaving 1 base unmatched. This CDR3 is built from 14 residues. Germline-derived CDR1 and CDR2 are SGHAT and FQNNGV. The CDR3 DNA follows: TGTGCCAGCAGCTTCGGGACAGGGGGAAACACCATATATTTT. It yields the protein CASSFGTGGNTIYF.

This rearrangement joins TRBV5-1 to TRBJ2-6; D is unresolved. Looked up from germline, CDR1 is SGHRS and CDR2 is YFSETQ. V shed 4 bases and J shed 0 bases, with 5 bases lying between them. The CDR3 runs to 14 residues. DNA of the CDR3: TGCGCCAGCAGCGCGGTCTCTGGGGCCAACGTCCTGACTTTC. As protein: CASSAVSGANVLTF.

The V call is TRBV11-2, the J call TRBJ2-1; D not certain. The V and J ends lost 4 bases and 2 bases respectively, with 6 bases between them. Germline CDR1 reads SGHAT; CDR2 reads FQNNGV. This CDR3 has 13 residues. The CDR3 region is CASSSPAYNEQFF. The DNA of the CDR3 is TGTGCCAGCAGCTCCCCCGCCTACAATGAGCAGTTCTTC.

The V call is TRBV14, the J call TRBJ2-3; the match to TRBD1 covers 9 bases. The CDR3 is made up of 23 amino acids. Germline V lookup: CDR1 SGHDN, CDR2 FVKESK. Trimming removed 1 base from V and 2 bases from J; junction bases left unmatched: 25. CDR3 sequence reads: CASSQGFSDRGSLPHEDTDTQYF. CDR3 DNA sequence: TGTGCCAGCAGCCAAGGATTTTCGGACAGGGGTTCCCTTCCCCACGAAGACACAGATACGCAGTATTTT.

V usage is TRBV9 and J usage is TRBJ1-5; no firm D call. V lost 2 bases to trimming and J lost 7 bases, with 13 bases between them. There are 14 residues in the CDR3. Germline-derived CDR1 and CDR2 are SGDLS and YYNGEE. CDR3 loop: CASSVGEGGQPQHF. The DNA for the CDR3 is TGTGCCAGCAGCGTCGGGGAGGGTGGGCAGCCCCAGCATTTT.

The chain carries TRBV7-3 and TRBJ2-7; D possibly corresponds to TRBD2 (5 bases). Trimming took 0 bases from V and 5 from J, leaving 14 bases between them. The CDR3 is 15 amino acids. Germline loops: CDR1 SGHTA, CDR2 FQGTGA. CDR3 region: CASSLTLAGYDEQYF. CDR3 DNA: TGTGCCAGCAGCTTAACTTTGGCGGGTTACGACGAGCAGTACTTC.

This chain uses TRBV28 with TRBJ2-2, with 9 bases that match TRBD2. The CDR3 spans 17 residues. The V gene end was trimmed by 5 bases and the J gene end by 4 bases; junction bases not matched to a gene: 11. CDR1 and CDR2 (germline): MDHEN, SYDVKM. CDR3 DNA: TGTGCCAGCAGTACCCGGGGTAGCGGGAGTTCCACCGGGGAGCTGTTTTTT. Protein product: CASSTRGSGSSTGELFF.

The gene calls are TRBV7-9 and TRBJ2-1, with TRBD2 matching 9 bases. CDR3 length: 16 residues. V dropped 3 bases and J dropped 10; count of bases not matched to a gene: 13. Germline CDR1 is SEHNR and CDR2 is FQNEAQ (reference sequence). The CDR3 here is CASSFGTTSGAAEQFF. The CDR3 DNA is TGTGCCAGCAGCTTCGGCACGACTAGCGGTGCGGCCGAGCAGTTCTTC.